This TCR beta chain is drawn from a study of cytomegalovirus exposure and HLA in healthy donors. Study-wide results and limits: Analysis was carried out at a later point, and it linked a missense DCLRE1C variant to TCR beta V- and J-gene trimming.

In germline, CDR1 is SEHNR, CDR2 FQNEAQ (reference sequence). The CDR3 consists of 15 residues. The junction had 7 bases not matched to a gene; V was cut back by 3 bases and J by 8 bases. This clone was seen more than once but under ten times. Its antigen is currently unknown. With 60 Vbeta and 13 Jbeta primers, the PCR was carried out. Profiled with immunoSEQ multiplex PCR; TCRdb holds only in-frame clones, not every one. The table records 150,000 to 200,000 clones, more than 70% of them present only once. This chain uses TRBV7-9 with TRBJ1-5, with TRBD1 matching 10 bases. This receptor was identified in a woman between 40 and 50 years old in good health and CMV-seropositive. The sequenced material came from PBMCs. Here the CDR3 reads CASSLGQGFGEPQHF. The CDR3, as DNA: TGTGCCAGCAGCTTGGGACAGGGGTTTGGGGAGCCCCAGCATTTT.